The 4 T cell receptor beta chains listed next were all sequenced from one sample in a study of blood T cell repertoires in COVID-19. Repertoires were generated with immunoSEQ multiplex PCR, while TCRdb's copy carries only in-frame clones and drops some. This sample has 150,000 or so clones, with 65% to 85% found just once. The sequencing input was PBMCs or T cells enriched from blood (not recorded which). Receptors originate from a man between 65 and 80 years old who had been exposed to COVID-19.

This clone has a single count. V is TRBV5-4 and J is TRBJ2-7; 9 positions match TRBD1. V was clipped by 5 bases and J by 4 bases; unmatched bases: 7. CDR1 and CDR2 from the germline V gene are SGHNT and YYREEE (reference sequence). This CDR3 has 14 amino acids. CDR3 DNA sequence: TGTGCCAGCAGTTCCGGGACAGGGAAATACGAGCAGTACTTC. Translation gives CASSSGTGKYEQYF.

The V call is TRBV28, the J call TRBJ1-3; D is possibly TRBD1 (5 bases). Germline values: CDR1 MDHEN, CDR2 SYDVKM. The ends were cut back, 2 bases at V and 6 bases at J, with 17 bases in the middle. The CDR3 consists of 16 residues. CDR3 amino acids: CASSLSWQGIENTIYF. The CDR3 DNA follows: TGTGCCAGCAGTTTAAGTTGGCAGGGAATAGAAAACACCATATATTTT.

J is TRBJ2-5 and V is TRBV13; D might be TRBD1 (5 bases). The CDR3 covers 16 residues. V was clipped by 2 bases and J by 2 bases, with 15 bases between them. Germline V lookup: CDR1 PRHDT, CDR2 FYEKMQ (reference sequence). In DNA, the CDR3 is TGTGCCAGCAGCTTAAAATCAGGGTCAGTGCAAGAGACCCAGTACTTC. Its translation: CASSLKSGSVQETQYF.

This chain connects TRBV5-5 to TRBJ1-1; tentative D call: TRBD1 (5 bases). Germline CDR1 reads SGHKS; CDR2 reads YYEKEE (reference sequence). The V and J ends lost 0 bases and 1 base respectively, with 7 bases between them. The CDR3 has 14 amino acids. CDR3 nucleotides: TGTGCCAGCAGCTTGGTGGGGGGGAACACTGAAGCTTTCTTT. Protein: CASSLVGGNTEAFF.